The rows below give T cell receptor beta chains drawn from one sample of a study of T cells in Graves' hyperthyroidism and ophthalmopathy. TCRdb itself ran the multiplex PCR reads through MiXCR, one entry per CDR3 protein. The sample includes 500,000 to 750,000 distinct CDR3 sequences, about half of them seen just once. The sequenced sample was peripheral blood or thyroid tissue (not recorded which). These receptors all stem from a woman aged 18-29 years with Graves' hyperthyroidism. Each CDR3 is given with its conserved first and last residue. Each record gives: V gene, clone size, D gene, J gene, CDR3 protein. The D gene is left open where the match is weak. A clone size is listed for some rows: how often the clone was seen (once, few, many), or a class if it is expanded.

>TRBV9|NA|TRBD1|TRBJ2-2
CASSLGQGLTNTGELFF
>TRBV10-2|NA|NA|TRBJ1-1
CVSSEVVNTEAFF
>TRBV5-1|NA|TRBD1|TRBJ2-5
CASSFNRGSETQYF
>TRBV20-1|NA|NA|TRBJ1-2
CSASDSYGYTF
>TRBV29-1|NA|TRBD2|TRBJ2-7
CSTKRGGYTYEQYF
>TRBV7-2|many|TRBD2|TRBJ2-7
CASSTHDRASGALGQYF
>TRBV7-3|NA|TRBD2|TRBJ2-1
CASSLGRETYNEQFF
>TRBV20-1|once|TRBD1|TRBJ1-5
CSASWDRGAYEHF
>TRBV7-9|NA|NA|TRBJ2-5
CASSQGWETQYF
>TRBV7-9|NA|NA|TRBJ1-2
CASSPQGFNYGYTF
>TRBV20-1|many|NA|TRBJ1-4
CSARARLDEKLFF
>TRBV30|NA|NA|TRBJ2-6
CAWSDTAGANVLTF
>TRBV10-3|many|NA|TRBJ2-2
CAITVTANTGELFF
>TRBV5-8|many|NA|TRBJ1-6
CASSLTREGNSPLHF
>TRBV7-9|NA|NA|TRBJ1-1
CASSLIFIMNTEAFF
>TRBV13|NA|NA|TRBJ1-3
CASSQNLGPNSGNTIYF
>TRBV5-1|many|NA|TRBJ2-7
CASRPGKGGEQYF
>TRBV2|many|NA|TRBJ2-7
CASSPDPGLHEQYF
>TRBV7-3|many|NA|TRBJ1-1
CASSLETVTEAFF
>TRBV27|few|NA|TRBJ1-1
CASSLMGETEAFF
>TRBV7-2|NA|TRBD2|TRBJ2-7
CASSSWTSERYEQYF
>TRBV2|many|NA|TRBJ2-2
CASSPRPGTGELFF
>TRBV29-1|NA|TRBD1|TRBJ1-2
CSVDQGRGQYYGYTF
>TRBV12-3/TRBV12-4|many|NA|TRBJ1-1
CASSFGGVNTEAFF
>TRBV6-2/TRBV6-3|NA|NA|TRBJ1-6
CASSRDKLHF
>TRBV7-3|NA|NA|TRBJ1-2
CASKGRDTNYGYTF
>TRBV10-1|NA|NA|TRBJ1-5
CASSALRARYSNQPQHF
>TRBV6-5|few|TRBD1|TRBJ1-1
CASSYDHDRGTEAFF
>TRBV5-6|many|NA|TRBJ1-5
CASSSQDRGGNQPQHF
>TRBV24-1|NA|NA|TRBJ2-1
CATSDRRESYNEQFF
>TRBV10-1|NA|TRBD2|TRBJ2-5
CASSAPSGRAETQYF
>TRBV6-5|many|TRBD1|TRBJ2-7
CASSRLPGQIMDEQYF
>TRBV5-1|few|TRBD1|TRBJ1-2
CASSLETGGSYGYTF
>TRBV6-5|few|NA|TRBJ2-5
CASSYSGGVQETQYF
>TRBV7-3|many|NA|TRBJ2-7
CASSLFGGPSYEQYF
>TRBV29-1|NA|TRBD1|TRBJ2-1
CSVEVTGVSSYNEQFF
>TRBV11-3|many|NA|TRBJ1-2
CASSLDVRGHGYTF
>TRBV2|NA|NA|TRBJ1-2
CASQMRVLGGLGYTF
>TRBV11-2|NA|TRBD1|TRBJ2-7
CASSTTGQGSYEQYF
>TRBV7-9|NA|NA|TRBJ1-4
CASSPGGDKKLFF
>TRBV10-3|NA|NA|TRBJ2-6
CAISDPAGANVPTF
>TRBV7-3|NA|TRBD1|TRBJ1-5
CASSWDRSNQPQHF
>TRBV11-2|NA|TRBD2|TRBJ2-7
CASTHGGLAGGYEQYF
>TRBV7-6|many|TRBD1|TRBJ1-5
CASSATQGYNQPQHF
>TRBV29-1|once|NA|TRBJ1-5
CSFGEGGQPQHF
>TRBV19|many|TRBD1|TRBJ1-1
CASSPPTGLNTEAFF
>TRBV6-2/TRBV6-3|NA|TRBD1|TRBJ2-7
CASRRDRDSYGQYF